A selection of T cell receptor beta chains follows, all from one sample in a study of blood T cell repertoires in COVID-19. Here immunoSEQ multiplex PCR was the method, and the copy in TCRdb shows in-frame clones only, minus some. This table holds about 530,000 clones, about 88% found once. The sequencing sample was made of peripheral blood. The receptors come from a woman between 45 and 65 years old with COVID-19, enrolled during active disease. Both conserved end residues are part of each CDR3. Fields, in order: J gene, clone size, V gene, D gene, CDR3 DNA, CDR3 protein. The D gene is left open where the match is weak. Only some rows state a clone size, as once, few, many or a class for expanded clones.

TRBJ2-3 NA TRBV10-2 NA TGCGCCAGCAACCCGGGGGTAGCAGATACGCAGTATTTT CASNPGVADTQYF
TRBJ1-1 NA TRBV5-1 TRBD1 TGCGCCAGCAGCCCCCTAGGACAGGCCAACACTGAAGCTTTCTTT CASSPLGQANTEAFF
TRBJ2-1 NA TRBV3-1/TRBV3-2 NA TGTGCCAGCAGCCAAGCGGGGGGCAACGTCAATGAGCAGTTCTTC CASSQAGGNVNEQFF
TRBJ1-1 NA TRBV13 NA TGTGCCAGCAGCCGCAGGTGGGACACTGAAGCTTTCTTT CASSRRWDTEAFF
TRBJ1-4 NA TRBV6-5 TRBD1 TGTGCCAGCAGATTACAGGGGGCTCGGGAAAAACTGTTTTTT CASRLQGAREKLFF
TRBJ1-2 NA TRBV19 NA TGTGCCAGTAGTATCCTTAGGGGAAATATTGTTGGCTACACCTTC CASSILRGNIVGYTF
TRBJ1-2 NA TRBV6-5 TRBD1 TGTGCCAGCAGTCCCCGAGGACAGGGGCTCTATGGCTACACCTTC CASSPRGQGLYGYTF
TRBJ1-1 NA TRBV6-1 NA TGTGCCAGCAGTGATACGGTGAACACTGAAGCTTTCTTT CASSDTVNTEAFF
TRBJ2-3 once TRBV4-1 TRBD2 TGCGCCAGCAGCCCGGGACTAGCAGGAGATACGCAGTATTTT CASSPGLAGDTQYF
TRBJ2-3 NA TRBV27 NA TGTGCCAGCAGTTTGAGGGCGGACCCCTCCACAGATACGCAGTATTTT CASSLRADPSTDTQYF
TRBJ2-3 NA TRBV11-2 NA TGTGCCAGCAGCTTAGAGTCCCCCCAGGAGGGGCGGGGGCGCACAGATACGCAGTATTTT CASSLESPQEGRGRTDTQYF
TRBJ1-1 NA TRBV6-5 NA TGTGCCAGCAGTTACCCGGAAGGGAGGGGTGAAGCTTTCTTT CASSYPEGRGEAFF
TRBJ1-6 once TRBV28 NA TGTGCCAGCAGTTTATTCGAGACAGAGAGAAGCTCCTATAATTCACCCCTCCACTTT CASSLFETERSSYNSPLHF
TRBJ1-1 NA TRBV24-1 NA TGTGCCACTTGTCACTGCGAGGCTTTCTTT CATCHCEAFF
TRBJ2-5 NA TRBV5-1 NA TGCGCCAGCAGCTTGGCTCTTGGGGGCCCCCGCGAGACCCAGTACTTC CASSLALGGPRETQYF
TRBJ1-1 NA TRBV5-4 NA TGTGCCAGCAGGAAAACAGGGTCGGATGAAGCTTTCTTT CASRKTGSDEAFF
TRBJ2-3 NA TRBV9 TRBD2 TGTGCCAGCAGCCCCCGGGGAGGGGACCGGACAGATACGCAGTATTTT CASSPRGGDRTDTQYF
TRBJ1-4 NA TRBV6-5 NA TGTGCCAGCAGTTACTCAGCGTTCCAAAATGAAAAACTGTTTTTT CASSYSAFQNEKLFF
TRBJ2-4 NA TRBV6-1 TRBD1 TGTGCCAGCAGTGAACTAGAGGGGGCTGAAAACATTCAGTACTTC CASSELEGAENIQYF
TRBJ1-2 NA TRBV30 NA TGTGCCTGGAGCCTGCGGGGTGGGGATGGCTACACCTTC CAWSLRGGDGYTF
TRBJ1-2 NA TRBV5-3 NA TGTGCCAGAAGCTTCCTCTATGGCTACACCTTC CARSFLYGYTF
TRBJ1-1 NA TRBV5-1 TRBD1 TGCGCCAGCAGCTCGGGTCCCCGGACAGGGTTCACTGAAGCTTTCTTT CASSSGPRTGFTEAFF
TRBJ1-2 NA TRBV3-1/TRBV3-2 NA TGTGCCAGCAGCCTGGAGGGAGGCTATGGCTACACCTTC CASSLEGGYGYTF
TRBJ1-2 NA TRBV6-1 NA TGTGCCAGCAGTGAATCTCCGGCTAACTATGGCTACACCTTC CASSESPANYGYTF
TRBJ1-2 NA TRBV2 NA TGTGCCAGCCCGCACGACAGGTTGGGAGGCTACACCTTC CASPHDRLGGYTF
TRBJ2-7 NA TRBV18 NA TGTGCCAGCTCACCCTCGGTCCCACAGGGCCTCCGAGACGAGCAGTACTTC CASSPSVPQGLRDEQYF
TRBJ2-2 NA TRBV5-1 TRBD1 TGCGCCAGCAGCTTAACAGGGGGCATCTCGAACACCGGGGAGCTGTTTTTT CASSLTGGISNTGELFF
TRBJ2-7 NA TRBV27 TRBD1 TGTGCCAGCAGTCACGGGACAGACTACGAGCAGTACTTC CASSHGTDYEQYF
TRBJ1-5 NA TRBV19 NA TGTGCCAGTAGACCTGACAGAACCAATCAGCCCCAGCATTTT CASRPDRTNQPQHF
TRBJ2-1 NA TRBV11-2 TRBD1 TGTGCCAGCAGCTTTTCCCGGTCCCATGGGACAGGATGTCTCTTC CASSFSRSHGTGCLF
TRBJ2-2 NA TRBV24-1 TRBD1 TGTGCCACCACGAGGACAGGGGGATCCGGGGAGCTGTTTTTT CATTRTGGSGELFF
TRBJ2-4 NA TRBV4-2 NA TGTGCCAGCAGCCAAGGCAGGCTAGCCAAAAACATTCAGTACTTC CASSQGRLAKNIQYF
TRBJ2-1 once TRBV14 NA TGTGCCAGCAGCCAACGGGGGGCCGCCAGCGAAGAGCAGTTCTTC CASSQRGAASEEQFF
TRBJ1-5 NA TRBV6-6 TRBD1 TGTGCCAGCAGTTACGGGACAGCATCGCCCCAGCATTTT CASSYGTASPQHF
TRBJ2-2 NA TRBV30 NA TGTGCCTGGAGAGCCGACAGGAACACCGGGGAGCTGTTTTTT CAWRADRNTGELFF
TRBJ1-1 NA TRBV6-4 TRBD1 TGTGCCAACCTGACAGGGGGTGGGAACACTGAAGCTTTCTTT CANLTGGGNTEAFF
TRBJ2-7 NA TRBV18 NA TGTGCCAGCTCACCGATGGGGAGCGAGCAGTACTTC CASSPMGSEQYF
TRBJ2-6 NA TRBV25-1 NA TGTGCCAGCAGTCTACAGGGAACCGGGGCCAACGTCCTGACTTTC CASSLQGTGANVLTF
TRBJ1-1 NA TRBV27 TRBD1 TGTGCCACCGCACCCTGGGGACAGGGAATGAGTAACACTGAAGCTTTCTTT CATAPWGQGMSNTEAFF
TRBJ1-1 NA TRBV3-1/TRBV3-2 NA TGTGCCAGCAGCCCGGGAGGATGGGGCGAAAATGAAGCTTTCTTT CASSPGGWGENEAFF
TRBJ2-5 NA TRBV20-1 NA TGCAGTGCAGGGACTTCAGAGACCCAGTACTTC CSAGTSETQYF
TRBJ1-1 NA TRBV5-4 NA TGTGCCAGCAGCTTGGGACAGTCCTTAGAAGCTTTCTTT CASSLGQSLEAFF
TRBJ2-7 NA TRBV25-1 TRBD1 TGTGCCAGCAGTGAATCCCGCGGGACAGGGGTTGAGCAGTACTTC CASSESRGTGVEQYF
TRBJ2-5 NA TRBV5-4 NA TGTGCCAGCAGCTTGCGATCCCCGGGGGAGACCCAGTACTTC CASSLRSPGETQYF
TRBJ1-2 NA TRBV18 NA TGTGCCAGCTCTACCACTGGACAGTATGGCTACACCTTC CASSTTGQYGYTF
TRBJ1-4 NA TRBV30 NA TGTGCCTGGACCCTACAGGGTTTTAATGAAAAACTGTTTTTT CAWTLQGFNEKLFF